This TCR beta chain emerged from a study of identifying expanded T cells in peripheral blood. Study-level points and caveats: Differentially abundant clones: about 1.2 between replicates, just under 17 at roughly 2 weeks, approximately 19 at four. Clone count variance between roughly 2-week samples rose with total template count.

Trimming took 5 bases from V and 0 from J, leaving 10 bases between them. The CDR3 covers 15 residues. Germline V gives CDR1 SGHAT, CDR2 FQNNGV. This clone was found a few times. The antigen remains undetermined. Generated by immunoSEQ multiplex PCR, the TCRdb table keeps only in-frame clones and is missing some. The table has about 52,000 clones, 82% seen once; the top ten hold 13% to 15%. The sample taken for sequencing was blood. This sequence joins TRBV11-2 and TRBJ2-2; D may be TRBD2 (5 bases). The origin of this receptor is a person aged 18 to 75 in good health. The CDR3 loop is CASSKSGTNTGELFF. CDR3 nucleotide sequence: TGTGCCAGCAGCAAATCCGGGACGAACACCGGGGAGCTGTTTTTT. The entire variable domain, with the rest obtained from reference TRBV11-2 and TRBJ2-2, is as follows: EAGVAQSPRYKIIEKRQSVAFWCNPISGHATLYWYQQILGQGPKLLIQFQNNGVVDDSQLPKDRFSAERLKGVDSTLKIQPAKLEDSAVYLCASSKSGTNTGELFFGEGSRLTVL.